This TCR beta chain was captured in a study of identical twins. This CDR3 is 13 amino acids long. Trimming shortened V by 0 bases and J by 4 bases, and 6 bases separated the two germline ends. Germline V lookup: CDR1 SGHTA, CDR2 FQGNSA. Template switching introduced a universal primer site, and the cDNA bore unique molecular identifiers. TCRdb redid the calling of the 5' RACE reads with MiXCR, one entry per CDR3 protein. This sample carries about 200,000 distinct CDR3 sequences, more than 6.5% of them seen once, and the ten largest clones take about 2%. This clonotype showed up just once. Its antigen remains unidentified. Study-wide findings and caveats: A partial confounding effect on zero-insertion analyses could come from invariant MAIT and iNKT cells. Whereas memory repertoires showed no such difference, abundant cord blood beta clonotypes carried fewer insertions. Alpha sequences out of frame and shared by twins had excess low generation probability.

In addition, the sample was reused for a study of yellow fever vaccine responses in identical twins.

The sample taken for sequencing was memory (CD45RO+) T cells sorted from blood. This receptor was obtained from a woman under 30 in good health. J is TRBJ1-2 and V is TRBV7-2; D is uncertain. The CDR3 loop is CASSLAKSYGYTF. The DNA for the CDR3 is TGTGCCAGCAGCTTAGCGAAGTCCTATGGCTACACCTTC. The whole variable domain, remainder taken from reference TRBV7-2 and TRBJ1-2, is GAGVSQSPSNKVTEKGKDVELRCDPISGHTALYWYRQSLGQGLEFLIYFQGNSAPDKSGLPSDRFSAERTGGSVSTLTIQRTQQEDSAVYLCASSLAKSYGYTFGSGTRLTVV.